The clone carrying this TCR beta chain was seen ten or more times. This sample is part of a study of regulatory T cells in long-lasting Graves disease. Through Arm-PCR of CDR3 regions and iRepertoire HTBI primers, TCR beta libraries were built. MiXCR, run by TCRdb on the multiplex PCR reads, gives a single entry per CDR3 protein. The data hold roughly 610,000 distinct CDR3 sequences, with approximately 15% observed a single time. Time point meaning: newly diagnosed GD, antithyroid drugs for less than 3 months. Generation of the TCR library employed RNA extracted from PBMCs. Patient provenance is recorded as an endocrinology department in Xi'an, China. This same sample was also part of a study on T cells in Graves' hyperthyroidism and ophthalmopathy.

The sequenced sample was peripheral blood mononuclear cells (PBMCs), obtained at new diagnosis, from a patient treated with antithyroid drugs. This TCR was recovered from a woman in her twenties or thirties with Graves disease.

The CDR3 nucleotides read TGTGCCAGCAGTACCAGCGCCCCCGGGGGCACAGATACGCAGTATTTT. It is translated as CASSTSAPGGTDTQYF. The chain couples TRBV28 to TRBJ2-3, with D perhaps TRBD2 (5 bases). Trimming cost V 5 bases and J 1 base, with 16 bases left between them. Germline CDR1 and CDR2: MDHEN and SYDVKM. The CDR3 runs to 16 residues.